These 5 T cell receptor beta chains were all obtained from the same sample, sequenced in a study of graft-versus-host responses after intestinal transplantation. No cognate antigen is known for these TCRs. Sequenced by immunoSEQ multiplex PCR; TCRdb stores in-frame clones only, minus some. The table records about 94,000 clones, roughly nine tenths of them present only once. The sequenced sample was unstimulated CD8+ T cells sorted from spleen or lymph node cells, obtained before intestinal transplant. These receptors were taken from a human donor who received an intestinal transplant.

The CDR3 DNA follows: TGCGCCAGCAGCCAAGGGGTAACTAGCGGGGCCGTCTCCTACGAGCAGTACTTC. The encoded protein is CASSQGVTSGAVSYEQYF. The chain employs TRBV4-3 and TRBJ2-7, with 10 bases aligning to TRBD2. Germline CDR1 LGHNA, CDR2 YSLEER. The V segment lost 1 base and the J segment 0 bases; nucleotides outside the gene matches: 9. This CDR3 has 18 residues.

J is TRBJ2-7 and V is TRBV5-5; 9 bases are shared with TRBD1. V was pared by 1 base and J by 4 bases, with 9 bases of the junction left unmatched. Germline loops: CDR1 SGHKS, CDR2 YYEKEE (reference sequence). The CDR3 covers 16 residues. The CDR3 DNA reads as TGTGCCAGCAGCTTGAATTTAGACAGGGGGTTTTACGAGCAGTACTTC. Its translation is CASSLNLDRGFYEQYF.

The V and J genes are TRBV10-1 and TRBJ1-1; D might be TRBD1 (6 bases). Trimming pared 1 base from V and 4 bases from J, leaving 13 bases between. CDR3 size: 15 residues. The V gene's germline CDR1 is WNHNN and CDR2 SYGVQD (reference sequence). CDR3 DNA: TGCGCCAGCAGTGAGTTTAGGGGGATCAGCACTGAAGCTTTCTTT. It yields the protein CASSEFRGISTEAFF.

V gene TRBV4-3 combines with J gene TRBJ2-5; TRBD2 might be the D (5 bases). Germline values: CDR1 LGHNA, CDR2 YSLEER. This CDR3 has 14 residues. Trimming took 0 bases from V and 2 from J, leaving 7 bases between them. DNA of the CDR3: TGCGCCAGCAGCCAAGACACTAGACAAGAGACCCAGTACTTC. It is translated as CASSQDTRQETQYF.

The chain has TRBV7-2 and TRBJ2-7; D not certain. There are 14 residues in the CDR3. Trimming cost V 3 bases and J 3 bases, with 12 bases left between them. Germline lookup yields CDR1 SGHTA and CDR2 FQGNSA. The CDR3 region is CASSLGGGGYEQYF. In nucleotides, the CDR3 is TGTGCCAGCAGCTTGGGTGGCGGCGGCTACGAGCAGTACTTC.